Shown below are 24 T cell receptor beta chains from a single sample sequenced in a study of T-cell memory formation after mild COVID-19 (dated by TCRdb to about 2021). Library generation was performed with 5' RACE. Instrument on record: Illumina NovaSeq 6000. TCRdb reanalyzed the raw reads on its own, using fastp at Q25 for trimming and MiXCR for clone calling, and kept in-frame beta chains. Here each entry gathers all rows of one CDR3 protein and keeps the most common genes and DNA. For this sample there are hundreds of thousands of distinct CDR3 sequences; around 27% appear just once. The ten biggest clones cover around 13% of the sample. The sample taken for sequencing was PBMCs or a T cell subset sorted from them (not recorded which). The receptors stem from an adult woman who had mild COVID-19 (a few samples of this study predate the infection). The sample titles of this study are shuffled in the database, so cell type and time point are left out; the donor was told from shared clones.

This clonotype came up a few times. The rearrangement links TRBV11-2 to TRBJ1-2; tentatively, D is TRBD1 (6 bases). This CDR3 spans 14 amino acids. Germline-derived CDR1 and CDR2 are SGHAT and FQNNGV. V shed 2 bases and J shed 8 bases, with 15 bases lying between them. CDR3 region: CASSLPDRFEGYTF. CDR3 nucleotide sequence: TGTGCCAGCAGCTTACCCGACAGGTTTGAGGGCTACACCTTC.

The chain links TRBV5-1 to TRBJ2-7, with D possibly TRBD1 on 6 matching bases. This CDR3 region has 14 residues. Germline V gives CDR1 SGHRS, CDR2 YFSETQ. V was pared by 0 bases and J by 6 bases, with 13 bases between. The CDR3 bases are TGCGCCAGCAGCTTGGTCGCTGGGGGCCGCGAGCAGTACTTC. Amino acids: CASSLVAGGREQYF.

The chain is built from TRBV12-3 or TRBV12-4 and TRBJ1-5; 8 bases fit TRBD1. This CDR3 region has 13 residues. V trimming: 8 bases; J trimming: 6 bases; junction bases outside the gene matches: 6. Here the CDR3 reads CASQGQVGQPQHF. The DNA of the CDR3 is TGTGCCAGCCAGGGACAGGTGGGTCAGCCCCAGCATTTT.

J is TRBJ2-2 and V is TRBV10-3; D unclear. This CDR3 region has 15 residues. V lost 0 bases and J 5 bases, leaving 10 bases between the germline ends. The germline V gene encodes CDR1 ENHRY and CDR2 SYGVKD. CDR3: CAISESKAGTGELFF. The CDR3 bases are TGTGCCATCAGTGAGTCGAAGGCAGGAACCGGGGAGCTGTTTTTT.

This clonotype occurred a few times. The genes are TRBV7-9 and TRBJ2-1; 9 bases align to TRBD2. The CDR3 has 17 amino acids. V lost 5 bases and J lost 4; bases outside the gene matches: 12. The germline V gene has CDR1 SEHNR and CDR2 FQNEAQ (reference sequence). The CDR3 DNA follows: TGTGCCAGCAGCCCCACCGGACTAGCGAGGGTATACAATGAGCAGTTCTTC. Encoded protein: CASSPTGLARVYNEQFF.

This clonotype was seen a few times. The V and J genes are TRBV10-3 and TRBJ1-1; D uncertain. The CDR3 is made up of 14 amino acids. CDR1 and CDR2 from the germline V gene are ENHRY and SYGVKD. The germline V and J ends were trimmed by 6 bases and 1 base, with 12 bases remaining between them. DNA of the CDR3: TGTGCCATCAGCGACGACACCACGAACACTGAAGCTTTCTTT. As protein: CAISDDTTNTEAFF.

The chain employs TRBV7-2 and TRBJ2-7; 10 nucleotides agree with TRBD1. The CDR3 covers 17 residues. The germline CDR1 and CDR2 sequences are SGHTA and FQGNSA. Unmatched junction bases numbered 10, after V lost 4 bases and J lost 1 base. This chain's CDR3 is CASSSHPGTGESYEQYF. The CDR3 DNA is TGTGCCAGCAGCTCGCATCCAGGGACAGGGGAGTCCTACGAGCAGTACTTC.

This chain joins TRBV30 and TRBJ1-6; D not certain. Trimming left V 0 bases short and J 8 bases short, with 11 bases between. The CDR3 is 14 amino acids. CDR1 is GTSNPN, CDR2 SVGIG, per germline (reference sequence). The chain's CDR3 is CAWSVEGRYSPLHF. In DNA form, the CDR3 reads TGTGCCTGGAGTGTGGAGGGTAGATATTCACCCCTCCACTTT.

This clonotype was recorded a few times. The CDR3 sequence is CASSAGGGPAFF. The DNA for the CDR3 is TGTGCCAGCAGCGCCGGTGGAGGGCCAGCTTTCTTT. The rearrangement joins TRBV7-9 to TRBJ1-1; D gene ambiguous. The CDR3 covers 12 residues. Trimming shortened V by 5 bases and J by 10 bases, and 14 bases separated the two germline ends. Germline-derived CDR1 and CDR2 are SEHNR and FQNEAQ (reference sequence).

This CDR3 is CASSQDWSTYEQYF. The CDR3 DNA is TGCGCCAGCAGCCAAGATTGGTCTACCTACGAGCAGTACTTC. This chain uses TRBV4-1 with TRBJ2-7; no clear D gene. Trimming took off 0 bases at V and 2 bases at J, with 8 bases between the two ends. This CDR3 has 14 amino acids. Per the germline V gene, CDR1 is MGHRA and CDR2 is YSYEKL.

This clonotype has only one observation. This sequence joins TRBV5-1 and TRBJ2-5; the match to TRBD1 covers 7 bases. This CDR3 comprises 15 residues. The V gene end was trimmed by 1 base and the J gene end by 4 bases; junction bases not matched to a gene: 7. Per the germline V gene, CDR1 is SGHRS and CDR2 is YFSETQ. The CDR3 DNA follows: TGCGCCAGCAGCTTGACGGCAGGGGGAGTAGAGACCCAGTACTTC. Encoded protein: CASSLTAGGVETQYF.

The CDR3 DNA follows: TGTGCCAGCAGTTACGGGACAGGGGGCTCAGAGACCCAGTACTTC. It specifies CASSYGTGGSETQYF. The chain combines TRBV6-2 or TRBV6-3 with TRBJ2-5; 12 bases are a match to TRBD1. Per germline, CDR1 MNHEY and CDR2 SVGEGT. The CDR3 length is 15 residues. V lost 2 bases and J lost 4; bases outside the gene matches: 2.

This clonotype has only a few counts. The chain is built from TRBV7-9 and TRBJ2-1; no reliable D call. The V gene lost 2 bases and the J gene lost 8 bases, with 4 bases spanning the gap. Looked up from germline, CDR1 is SEHNR and CDR2 is FQNEAQ (reference sequence). This CDR3 comprises 11 residues. CDR3 sequence: CASSLQDEQFF. The DNA for the CDR3 is TGTGCCAGCAGCTTACAGGATGAGCAGTTCTTC.

The rearrangement links TRBV4-3 to TRBJ1-1; D is possibly TRBD1 (6 bases). V was clipped by 4 bases and J by 11 bases, with 20 bases between them. The CDR3 loop spans 14 amino acids. Germline values: CDR1 LGHNA, CDR2 YSLEER. The chain's CDR3 is CASSPGDKGFQAFF. In DNA form, the CDR3 reads TGCGCCAGCAGCCCAGGGGATAAGGGGTTTCAGGCTTTCTTT.

This clonotype was detected a few times. The gene calls are TRBV29-1 and TRBJ2-7; no clear D. The CDR3 runs to 11 residues. V was pared by 0 bases and J by 4 bases, with 4 bases between. Germline V gene sequence: CDR1 SQVTM, CDR2 ANQGSEA. The CDR3 loop reads CSVEDLYEQYF. The CDR3 bases are TGCAGCGTTGAAGATCTTTACGAGCAGTACTTC.

This chain connects TRBV6-2 or TRBV6-3 to TRBJ1-5; unclear D gene. CDR1 and CDR2 from the germline V gene are MNHEY and SVGEGT. Trimming removed 2 bases at V and 6 bases at J, with 8 bases between. This CDR3 comprises 13 residues. In DNA, the CDR3 is TGTGCCAGCAGTTACGTCGTGTCTCAGCCCCAGCATTTT. Its protein is CASSYVVSQPQHF.

The chain links TRBV7-9 to TRBJ2-1, with TRBD2 matching 9 bases. J was trimmed by 7 bases and V by 5 bases; bases with no gene match: 15. There are 17 residues in the CDR3. Per germline, CDR1 SEHNR and CDR2 FQNEAQ (reference sequence). The CDR3 spells CASSQRGSAGGENEQFF. The CDR3 DNA is TGTGCCAGCAGCCAGCGCGGGTCAGCGGGGGGTGAGAATGAGCAGTTCTTC.

This clonotype was counted a few times. The rearrangement uses TRBV4-2 and TRBJ2-7, with 8 positions matching TRBD1. From germline, CDR1 is LGHNA and CDR2 YNFKEQ. J was trimmed by 0 bases and V by 5 bases; bases with no gene match: 12. The CDR3 runs to 17 residues. CDR3 region: CASSFESAGTGSYEQYF. CDR3 coding DNA: TGTGCCAGCAGCTTTGAGAGCGCCGGGACAGGCTCCTACGAGCAGTACTTC.

This clonotype was picked up a small number of times. This sequence joins TRBV7-8 and TRBJ1-2; the D gene is possibly TRBD1 (5 bases). The CDR3 length is 13 residues. V lost 5 bases, J lost 8 bases, and 15 bases lay in between. Germline V CDR1 and CDR2: SGHVS, FQNEAQ. The CDR3 DNA follows: TGTGCCAGCAGCCAGACACAGGTCGGAGGCTACACCTTC. It encodes CASSQTQVGGYTF. Supplemented by reference TRBV7-8 and TRBJ1-2, the full variable domain reads GAGVSQSPRYKVAKRGQDVALRCDPISGHVSLFWYQQALGQGPEFLTYFQNEAQLDKSGLPSDRFFAERPEGSVSTLKIQRTQQEDSAVYLCASSQTQVGGYTFGSGTRLTVV.

This clonotype came up a few times. The gene calls are TRBV27 and TRBJ1-1; TRBD1 is a possible D gene (6 bases). V lost 4 bases to trimming and J lost 3 bases, with 15 bases between them. This CDR3 spans 15 amino acids. CDR1 MNHEY and CDR2 SMNVEV come from the germline V gene (reference sequence). The CDR3 region has the DNA TGTGCCAGCAGTTCTAAGGGTGAGGGGGACACTGAAGCTTTCTTT. This translates into CASSSKGEGDTEAFF.

This clonotype has more than one count but fewer than ten. The genes are TRBV24-1 and TRBJ2-3; 11 bases agree with TRBD2. CDR3 length: 16 residues. CDR1 is KGHDR and CDR2 is SFDVKD in the germline V gene. With 3 bases clipped from V and 1 base from J, the junction kept 2 bases outside the gene matches. The CDR3 DNA is TGTGCCACCAGTGATGCTAGCGGGGGGCGCACAGATACGCAGTATTTT. Amino acids: CATSDASGGRTDTQYF.

This clonotype was observed a few times. The gene calls are TRBV20-1 and TRBJ2-7; D might be TRBD1 (8 bases). This CDR3 has 12 amino acids. Trimming took 5 bases from V and 4 from J, leaving 12 bases between them. The V gene's germline CDR1 is DFQATT and CDR2 SNEGSKA (reference sequence). CDR3 sequence: CSALQGGYEQYF. In DNA form, the CDR3 reads TGCAGTGCTCTACAGGGGGGGTACGAGCAGTACTTC.

Only a few counts were recorded for this clonotype. The chain is built from TRBV27 and TRBJ1-1, with D tentatively TRBD1 (5 bases). Trimming removed 8 bases from V and 5 bases from J, with 18 bases in between. The CDR3 has 14 amino acids. CDR1 MNHEY and CDR2 SMNVEV come from the germline V gene (reference sequence). CDR3 nucleotide sequence: TGTGCCAGCGCCGCCCTGGGGCGAGGGACTGAAGCTTTCTTT. Protein: CASAALGRGTEAFF.

The chain carries TRBV4-1 and TRBJ2-6; unclear D gene. CDR3 length: 18 residues. With 0 bases removed from V and 0 bases from J, the gap between germline ends came to 12 bases. CDR1 and CDR2 (germline): MGHRA, YSYEKL. DNA for the CDR3: TGCGCCAGCAGCCAAGATCGAAGGGTGCCCTCTGGGGCCAACGTCCTGACTTTC. As protein: CASSQDRRVPSGANVLTF.